Given below is one T cell receptor beta chain in context. The data stem from a study of technical replicates of blood from a few donors. The data were produced by immunoSEQ multiplex PCR, yet TCRdb's version contains in-frame clones alone and is incomplete. The sample lists 84,000 or so clones, roughly 97% occurring once. Germline loops: CDR1 MGHRA, CDR2 YSYEKL. V was clipped by 1 base and J by 2 bases; unmatched bases: 2. The CDR3 consists of 15 residues. The specimen sequenced was T cells isolated from PBMCs. The TCR sequence derives from a human donor in good health. This chain uses TRBV4-1 with TRBJ2-3; TRBD1 agrees at 8 bases. As DNA, the CDR3 is TGCGCCAGCAGCCAAGTGACAGGGGACACAGATACGCAGTATTTT. Translation gives CASSQVTGDTDTQYF.